These T cell receptor beta chains were read from a single sample in a study of CD8 T cells in ankylosing spondylitis. Via MiXCR, TCRdb re-called the 5' RACE reads, giving one row per CDR3 protein. This sample has 250,000 to 300,000 distinct CDR3 sequences, with around 19% found just once. The specimen was blood, either unsorted or a sorted T cell fraction (not recorded which). Source of these receptors: a male donor with ankylosing spondylitis or in good health (not recorded which). The CDR3 runs from the conserved cysteine through the conserved F or W. The D gene is left open where the match is weak. Not all rows give a size; the values are once, few, many and, for expanded clones, a class.

CASSTRGQGESPLHF | TGCGCCAGCAGCACAAGGGGGCAGGGTGAATCACCCCTCCACTTT | few | TRBJ1-6 | TRBV5-1 | TRBD1
CASRRGPTSGNTIYF | TGTGCCAGCAGAAGGGGACCGACATCTGGAAACACCATATATTTT | few | TRBJ1-3 | TRBV12-3/TRBV12-4 | NA
CASSFGTRATLFF | TGTGCCAGCAGTTTTGGGACAAGGGCAACACTGTTTTTT | few | TRBJ1-4 | TRBV12-3/TRBV12-4 | NA
CASSRENEQFF | TGTGCCAGCAGCCGGGAAAATGAGCAGTTCTTC | NA | TRBJ2-1 | TRBV3-1 | NA
CASSPRGGSSTDTQYF | TGTGCCAGCAGCCCCCGGGGCGGGAGTAGCACAGATACGCAGTATTTT | few | TRBJ2-3 | TRBV9 | TRBD2
CASSHNPSNEQFF | TGCGCCAGCAGCCACAATCCGTCCAATGAGCAGTTCTTC | NA | TRBJ2-1 | TRBV5-1 | NA
CASSEARLAASAKNIQYF | TGTGCCAGCAGTGAAGCTCGTCTAGCGGCTTCGGCCAAAAACATTCAGTACTTC | NA | TRBJ2-4 | TRBV2 | TRBD2
CASSSRGREADTQYF | TGTGCCAGCAGCTCCAGGGGCAGGGAGGCAGATACGCAGTATTTT | many | TRBJ2-3 | TRBV11-1 | NA
CASSPGWGQPQHF | TGCGCCAGCAGCCCCGGGTGGGGCCAGCCCCAGCATTTT | few | TRBJ1-5 | TRBV10-2 | NA
CASSSGGLARSVGTQYF | TGTGCCAGCAGCTCCGGGGGCCTAGCCCGCAGCGTTGGGACCCAGTACTTC | few | TRBJ2-5 | TRBV7-1 | NA
CASSLAGTGSGELFF | TGTGCCAGCAGCTTAGCCGGGACAGGCTCCGGGGAGCTGTTTTTT | NA | TRBJ2-2 | TRBV7-9 | TRBD1
CASSEGGNQETQYF | TGTGCCAGCAGTGAAGGGGGGAACCAAGAGACCCAGTACTTC | NA | TRBJ2-5 | TRBV6-1 | NA
CATSRPGTVLNTIYF | TGTGCCACCAGCAGACCCGGGACAGTCCTTAACACCATATATTTT | few | TRBJ1-3 | TRBV15 | TRBD1
CASSIGSWDQPQHF | TGTGCCAGTAGTATAGGCAGCTGGGATCAGCCCCAGCATTTT | NA | TRBJ1-5 | TRBV19 | NA
CASSLEYEQFF | TGTGCCAGCAGCTTAGAATATGAGCAGTTCTTC | NA | TRBJ2-1 | TRBV7-8 | NA
CSATSSKSPLSTDTQYF | TGCAGTGCTACTAGCTCTAAGAGCCCATTGAGCACAGATACGCAGTATTTT | NA | TRBJ2-3 | TRBV20-1 | NA
CAWTPGPNEQFF | TGTGCCTGGACCCCCGGCCCGAATGAGCAGTTCTTC | NA | TRBJ2-1 | TRBV30 | NA
CSARDQRTGFGNQPQHF | TGCAGTGCTAGAGACCAACGGACAGGGTTTGGCAATCAGCCCCAGCATTTT | few | TRBJ1-5 | TRBV20-1 | TRBD1
CASSQSPLVNQPQHF | TGCGCCAGCAGCCAAAGTCCTTTGGTCAATCAGCCCCAGCATTTT | few | TRBJ1-5 | TRBV4-1 | NA
CASSLFDRPNTDTQYF | TGTGCCAGCAGCCTATTTGACAGGCCTAACACAGATACGCAGTATTTT | many | TRBJ2-3 | TRBV11-2 | NA
CASSRGTDTQYF | TGTGCCAGCAGCAGAGGCACAGATACGCAGTATTTT | NA | TRBJ2-3 | TRBV7-3 | NA
CSARVESSYNEQFF | TGCAGTGCTAGGGTGGAGAGCTCCTACAATGAGCAGTTCTTC | few | TRBJ2-1 | TRBV20-1 | NA
CASSREPGQGMIGANVLTF | TGCGCCAGCAGCAGAGAACCGGGACAGGGAATGATTGGGGCCAACGTCCTGACTTTC | NA | TRBJ2-6 | TRBV5-1 | TRBD1
CASSDRTWANEQFF | TGTGCCAGCAGCGATAGAACTTGGGCCAATGAGCAGTTCTTC | many | TRBJ2-1 | TRBV7-2 | NA